Reported below is one T cell receptor beta chain. There are 14 residues in the CDR3. V lost 10 bases to trimming and J lost 2 bases; unmatched junction nucleotides: 7. From germline, CDR1 is LNHDA and CDR2 SQIVND (reference sequence). Profiled with immunoSEQ multiplex PCR; TCRdb holds only in-frame clones, not every one. The sample has some 50,000 clones, around 92% seen once. The data stem from a study of T cell changes during pregnancy in multiple sclerosis. The V gene is TRBV19, the J gene TRBJ1-3, with TRBD1 matching 8 bases. The TCR was taken from a female donor with multiple sclerosis, enrolled in a pregnancy study. Material: CD4+ T cells from peripheral blood mononuclear cells, obtained in the second trimester of pregnancy. CDR3 loop: CATGQGAAGNTIYF. In DNA form, the CDR3 reads TGTGCCACAGGACAGGGAGCGGCTGGAAACACCATATATTTT. The full variable domain, with the rest looked up from reference TRBV19 and TRBJ1-3, is DGGITQSPKYLFRKEGQNVTLSCEQNLNHDAMYWYRQDPGQGLRLIYYSQIVNDFQKGDIAEGYSVSREKKESFPLTVTSAQKNPTAFYLCATGQGAAGNTIYFGEGSWLTVV.